The rows below give T cell receptor beta chains drawn from one sample of a study of persistence of HIV-infected CD4 T cells. No antigen has been identified for these receptors. The protocol was immunoSEQ multiplex PCR, while the TCRdb copy is restricted to in-frame clones and leaves out a portion. The data show more than 30,000 clones, with approximately 66% seen just once and roughly 1.5% held by the top ten. This specimen was CD4+ T cells sorted from PBMCs after approximately 18-hour stimulation, taken from a patient who received antiretroviral therapy. Receptors were obtained from an adult man with HIV who was CMV-seropositive. CDR3s include the opening cysteine and the closing phenylalanine or tryptophan. The order of the fields is V gene, D gene, clone size, J gene, CDR3 protein, CDR3 DNA. A D gene is named only where the DNA matches it firmly. Clone size is shown for a subset of rows, as once, few, many or a class of expanded clone.

v_gene: TRBV4-1
d_gene: .
abundance: .
j_gene: TRBJ1-4
CDR3aa: CASSPGMAATNEKLFF
CDR3nt: TGCGCCAGCAGCCCCGGGATGGCGGCAACTAATGAAAAACTGTTTTTT

v_gene: TRBV6-6
d_gene: .
abundance: .
j_gene: TRBJ1-2
CDR3aa: CASSEQRDYGYTF
CDR3nt: TGTGCCAGCAGCGAACAGCGGGACTATGGCTACACCTTC

v_gene: TRBV18
d_gene: .
abundance: .
j_gene: TRBJ1-1
CDR3aa: CASSPPGRGGTEAFF
CDR3nt: TGTGCCAGCTCACCCCCAGGCAGGGGCGGCACTGAAGCTTTCTTT

v_gene: TRBV15
d_gene: .
abundance: once
j_gene: TRBJ2-7
CDR3aa: CATSRDHQSYEQYF
CDR3nt: TGTGCCACCAGCAGAGATCACCAGTCCTACGAGCAGTACTTC

v_gene: TRBV12-3/TRBV12-4
d_gene: .
abundance: .
j_gene: TRBJ2-3
CDR3aa: CASRAETDTQYF
CDR3nt: TGTGCCAGCAGGGCCGAGACAGATACGCAGTATTTT

v_gene: TRBV29-1
d_gene: TRBD1
abundance: .
j_gene: TRBJ1-1
CDR3aa: CSVRPGQSNTEAFF
CDR3nt: TGCAGCGTAAGACCGGGACAGTCGAACACTGAAGCTTTCTTT

v_gene: TRBV7-8
d_gene: TRBD2
abundance: .
j_gene: TRBJ2-6
CDR3aa: CASSPRVAGSSGANVLTF
CDR3nt: TGTGCCAGCAGCCCCCGAGTAGCGGGGTCCTCTGGGGCCAACGTCCTGACTTTC

v_gene: TRBV18
d_gene: .
abundance: .
j_gene: TRBJ2-2
CDR3aa: CASSKLGELFF
CDR3nt: TGTGCCAGCTCAAAGTTAGGGGAGCTGTTTTTT

v_gene: TRBV5-1
d_gene: TRBD1
abundance: .
j_gene: TRBJ2-2
CDR3aa: CASMGQGNTGELFF
CDR3nt: TGCGCCAGCATGGGACAGGGCAACACCGGGGAGCTGTTTTTT

v_gene: TRBV20-1
d_gene: TRBD1
abundance: .
j_gene: TRBJ2-7
CDR3aa: CSATDRGWSEQYF
CDR3nt: TGCAGTGCTACTGACAGGGGCTGGTCCGAGCAGTACTTC

v_gene: TRBV6-2/TRBV6-3
d_gene: .
abundance: .
j_gene: TRBJ2-1
CDR3aa: CASSLTGPYEQFF
CDR3nt: TGTGCCAGCAGCTTGACAGGTCCTTATGAGCAGTTCTTC

v_gene: TRBV3-1/TRBV3-2
d_gene: .
abundance: .
j_gene: TRBJ1-5
CDR3aa: CASSQASGDQPQHF
CDR3nt: TGTGCCAGCAGCCAAGCTTCAGGGGATCAGCCCCAGCATTTT

v_gene: TRBV18
d_gene: .
abundance: once
j_gene: TRBJ1-3
CDR3aa: CASSISGTATSGNTIYF
CDR3nt: TGTGCCAGCTCAATATCCGGGACGGCGACCTCTGGAAACACCATATATTTT

v_gene: TRBV27
d_gene: .
abundance: once
j_gene: TRBJ2-2
CDR3aa: CASSLSPFATGTGELFF
CDR3nt: TGTGCCAGCAGTTTATCTCCCTTTGCCACAGGCACCGGGGAGCTGTTTTTT

v_gene: TRBV28
d_gene: .
abundance: medium-sized
j_gene: TRBJ1-1
CDR3aa: CASIPGQQGGEAFF
CDR3nt: TGTGCCAGCATCCCTGGCCAACAGGGAGGTGAAGCTTTCTTT

v_gene: TRBV28
d_gene: .
abundance: .
j_gene: TRBJ2-4
CDR3aa: CASSSHQTPGVQYF
CDR3nt: TGTGCCAGCAGTTCCCACCAGACCCCAGGGGTTCAGTACTTC

v_gene: TRBV6-5
d_gene: TRBD1
abundance: .
j_gene: TRBJ2-6
CDR3aa: CAARTGGSGANVLTF
CDR3nt: TGTGCCGCCCGGACAGGGGGCTCTGGGGCCAACGTCCTGACTTTC

v_gene: TRBV27
d_gene: .
abundance: few
j_gene: TRBJ1-6
CDR3aa: CASRGAANSPLHF
CDR3nt: TGTGCCAGCAGGGGGGCGGCTAATTCACCCCTCCACTTT

v_gene: TRBV9
d_gene: .
abundance: medium-sized
j_gene: TRBJ1-5
CDR3aa: CASSVDGRGNQPQHF
CDR3nt: TGTGCCAGCAGCGTAGACGGAAGGGGCAATCAGCCCCAGCATTTT

v_gene: TRBV11-3
d_gene: .
abundance: .
j_gene: TRBJ2-3
CDR3aa: CASSLESQGGDGDTQYF
CDR3nt: TGTGCCAGCAGCTTAGAGTCCCAGGGGGGGGACGGAGATACGCAGTATTTT

v_gene: TRBV6-5
d_gene: .
abundance: .
j_gene: TRBJ2-7
CDR3aa: CASSMNGIEGEQYF
CDR3nt: TGTGCCAGCAGTATGAACGGGATTGAAGGTGAGCAGTACTTC

v_gene: TRBV6-6
d_gene: .
abundance: .
j_gene: TRBJ1-2
CDR3aa: CASSYGGAYGYTF
CDR3nt: TGTGCCAGCAGTTACGGGGGGGCCTATGGCTACACCTTC

v_gene: TRBV10-3
d_gene: .
abundance: .
j_gene: TRBJ1-3
CDR3aa: CAISESGRRGSSGNTIYF
CDR3nt: TGTGCCATCAGTGAGTCTGGACGGCGGGGTAGCTCTGGAAACACCATATATTTT

v_gene: TRBV7-8
d_gene: .
abundance: .
j_gene: TRBJ2-4
CDR3aa: CASSPTGRLAKNIQYF
CDR3nt: TGTGCCAGCAGCCCAACAGGGAGACTAGCCAAAAACATTCAGTACTTC

v_gene: TRBV2
d_gene: .
abundance: once
j_gene: TRBJ1-6
CDR3aa: CASRPAGNSPLHF
CDR3nt: TGTGCCAGCAGGCCCGCCGGCAATTCACCCCTCCACTTT

v_gene: TRBV7-3
d_gene: .
abundance: .
j_gene: TRBJ2-7
CDR3aa: CASSLGVSYEQYF
CDR3nt: TGTGCCAGCAGCTTGGGGGTCAGCTACGAGCAGTACTTC

v_gene: TRBV2
d_gene: .
abundance: .
j_gene: TRBJ1-5
CDR3aa: CASSLSRGGNQPQHF
CDR3nt: TGTGCCAGCAGTCTCAGCAGGGGTGGAAATCAGCCCCAGCATTTT

v_gene: TRBV5-6
d_gene: .
abundance: .
j_gene: TRBJ2-1
CDR3aa: CASSLFGHTDNEQFF
CDR3nt: TGTGCCAGCAGCTTGTTTGGACACACTGACAATGAGCAGTTCTTC

v_gene: TRBV4-1
d_gene: .
abundance: few
j_gene: TRBJ2-1
CDR3aa: CASSQDRGRGIEQFF
CDR3nt: TGCGCCAGCAGCCAAGATCGCGGCAGGGGAATTGAGCAGTTCTTC

v_gene: TRBV20-1
d_gene: .
abundance: few
j_gene: TRBJ1-5
CDR3aa: CSASIGGLWDQPQHF
CDR3nt: TGCAGTGCTAGTATAGGGGGGTTATGGGATCAGCCCCAGCATTTT

v_gene: TRBV6-6
d_gene: .
abundance: .
j_gene: TRBJ1-1
CDR3aa: CASSYAGANTEAFF
CDR3nt: TGTGCCAGCAGTTACGCAGGGGCGAACACTGAAGCTTTCTTT

v_gene: TRBV28
d_gene: .
abundance: .
j_gene: TRBJ1-1
CDR3aa: CASGTVNTEAFF
CDR3nt: TGTGCCAGTGGGACCGTGAACACTGAAGCTTTCTTT

v_gene: TRBV9
d_gene: .
abundance: .
j_gene: TRBJ1-4
CDR3aa: CASSVAGEKLFF
CDR3nt: TGTGCCAGCAGCGTAGCTGGTGAAAAACTGTTTTTT

v_gene: TRBV6-5
d_gene: .
abundance: .
j_gene: TRBJ1-6
CDR3aa: CASSYFQGNSPLHF
CDR3nt: TGTGCCAGCAGTTACTTTCAGGGGAATTCACCCCTCCACTTT

v_gene: TRBV6-2/TRBV6-3
d_gene: TRBD1
abundance: .
j_gene: TRBJ1-4
CDR3aa: CASSPGQGRGEKLFF
CDR3nt: TGTGCCAGCAGCCCCGGACAGGGACGGGGTGAAAAACTGTTTTTT

v_gene: TRBV15
d_gene: .
abundance: .
j_gene: TRBJ1-1
CDR3aa: CATSRDTGYTEAFF
CDR3nt: TGTGCCACCAGCAGAGATACAGGGTACACTGAAGCTTTCTTT

v_gene: TRBV7-8
d_gene: .
abundance: once
j_gene: TRBJ2-7
CDR3aa: CASSSTLDHYEQYF
CDR3nt: TGTGCCAGCAGCTCAACCTTGGACCACTACGAGCAGTACTTC

v_gene: TRBV9
d_gene: .
abundance: .
j_gene: TRBJ2-3
CDR3aa: CASSRGTDTQYF
CDR3nt: TGTGCCAGCTCGAGGGGAACAGATACGCAGTATTTT

v_gene: TRBV19
d_gene: TRBD2
abundance: once
j_gene: TRBJ2-1
CDR3aa: CASRAGTSGDLYNEQFF
CDR3nt: TGTGCCAGTAGGGCCGGGACTAGCGGGGACCTCTACAATGAGCAGTTCTTC

v_gene: TRBV30
d_gene: .
abundance: .
j_gene: TRBJ1-4
CDR3aa: CAWSAGSRTNEKLFF
CDR3nt: TGTGCCTGGAGTGCCGGCAGTCGGACTAATGAAAAACTGTTTTTT

v_gene: TRBV6-1
d_gene: .
abundance: few
j_gene: TRBJ2-2
CDR3aa: CASSFLQGSGELFF
CDR3nt: TGTGCCAGCAGTTTCTTGCAGGGGTCCGGGGAGCTGTTTTTT

v_gene: TRBV27
d_gene: TRBD2
abundance: .
j_gene: TRBJ2-3
CDR3aa: CASSPTGLAVTTDTQYF
CDR3nt: TGTGCCAGCAGTCCCACCGGACTAGCGGTTACCACAGATACGCAGTATTTT

v_gene: TRBV28
d_gene: .
abundance: .
j_gene: TRBJ1-3
CDR3aa: CASSPLQGAGNTIYF
CDR3nt: TGTGCCAGCAGTCCCCTACAGGGAGCTGGAAACACCATATATTTT